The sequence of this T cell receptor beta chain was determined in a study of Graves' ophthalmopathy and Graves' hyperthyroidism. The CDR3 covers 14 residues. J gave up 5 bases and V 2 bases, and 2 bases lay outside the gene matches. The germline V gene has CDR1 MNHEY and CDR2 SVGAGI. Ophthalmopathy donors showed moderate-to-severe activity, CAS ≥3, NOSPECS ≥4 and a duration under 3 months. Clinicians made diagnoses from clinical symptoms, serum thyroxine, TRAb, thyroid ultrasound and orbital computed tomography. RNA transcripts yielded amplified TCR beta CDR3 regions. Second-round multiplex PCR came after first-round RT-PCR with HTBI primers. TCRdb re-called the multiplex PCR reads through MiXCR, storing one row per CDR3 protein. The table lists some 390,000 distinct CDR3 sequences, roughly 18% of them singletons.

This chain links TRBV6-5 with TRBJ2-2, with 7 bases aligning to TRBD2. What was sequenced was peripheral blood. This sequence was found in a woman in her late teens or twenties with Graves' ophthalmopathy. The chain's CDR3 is CASSYREETGELFF. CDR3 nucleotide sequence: TGTGCCAGCAGTTACCGGGAGGAAACCGGGGAGCTGTTTTTT.